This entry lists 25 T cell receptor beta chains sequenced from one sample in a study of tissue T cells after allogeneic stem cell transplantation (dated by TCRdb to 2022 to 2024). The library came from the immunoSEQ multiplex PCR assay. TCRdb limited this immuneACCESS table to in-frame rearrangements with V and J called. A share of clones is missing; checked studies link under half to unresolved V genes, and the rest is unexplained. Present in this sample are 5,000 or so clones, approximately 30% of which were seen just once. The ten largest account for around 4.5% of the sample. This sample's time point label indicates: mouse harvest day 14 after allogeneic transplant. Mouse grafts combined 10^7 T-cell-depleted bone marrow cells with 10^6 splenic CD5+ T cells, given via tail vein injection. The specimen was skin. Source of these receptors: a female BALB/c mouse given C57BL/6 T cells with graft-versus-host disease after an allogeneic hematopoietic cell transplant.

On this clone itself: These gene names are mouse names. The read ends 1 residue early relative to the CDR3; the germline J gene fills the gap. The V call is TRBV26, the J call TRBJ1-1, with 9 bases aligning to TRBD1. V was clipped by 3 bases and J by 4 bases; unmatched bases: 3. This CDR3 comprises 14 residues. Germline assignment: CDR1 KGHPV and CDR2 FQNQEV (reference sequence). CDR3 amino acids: CASSLSQGATEVFF. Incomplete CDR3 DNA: TGTGCCAGCAGTCTCTCACAGGGGGCCACAGAAGTCTTC.

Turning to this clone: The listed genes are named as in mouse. CDR3 DNA (partial): TGTGCCAGCAGTCTCTCTGGGGGACCCTATGAACAGTAC. This codes for CASSLSGGPYEQY. The whole CDR3 is CASSLSGGPYEQYF. V gene TRBV13-1 combines with J gene TRBJ2-7; 7 nucleotides align to TRBD2. The read ends 1 residue early relative to the CDR3; the germline J gene fills the gap. This CDR3 region has 14 residues. The V segment lost 4 bases and the J segment 2 bases; nucleotides outside the gene matches: 6. Per germline, CDR1 NSHNY and CDR2 SYGAGN.

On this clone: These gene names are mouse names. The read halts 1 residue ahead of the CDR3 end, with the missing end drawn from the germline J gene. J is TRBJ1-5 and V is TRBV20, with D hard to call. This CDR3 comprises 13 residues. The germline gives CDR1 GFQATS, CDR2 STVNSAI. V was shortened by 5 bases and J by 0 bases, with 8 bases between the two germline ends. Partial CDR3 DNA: TGTGGTGCTTTTAATTATAACAACCAGGCTCCGCTT. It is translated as CGAFNYNNQAPL. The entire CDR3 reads CGAFNYNNQAPLF.

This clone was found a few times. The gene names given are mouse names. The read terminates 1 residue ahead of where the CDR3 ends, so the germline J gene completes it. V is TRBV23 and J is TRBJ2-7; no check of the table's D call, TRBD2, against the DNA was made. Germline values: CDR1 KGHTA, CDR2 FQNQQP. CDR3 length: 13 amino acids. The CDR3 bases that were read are TGCTCCAGCAGTCAAGGGGGGTCGGTGGAACAGTAC. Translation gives CSSSQGGSVEQY. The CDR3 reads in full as CSSSQGGSVEQYF.

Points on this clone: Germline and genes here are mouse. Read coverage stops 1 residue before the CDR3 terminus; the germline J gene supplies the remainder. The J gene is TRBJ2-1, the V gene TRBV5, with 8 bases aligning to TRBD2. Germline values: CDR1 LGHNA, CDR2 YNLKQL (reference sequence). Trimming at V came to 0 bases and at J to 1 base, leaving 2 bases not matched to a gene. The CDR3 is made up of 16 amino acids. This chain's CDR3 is CASSQDLGGNYAEQFF. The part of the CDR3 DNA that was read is TGTGCCAGCAGCCAAGACCTGGGGGGCAACTATGCTGAGCAGTTC.

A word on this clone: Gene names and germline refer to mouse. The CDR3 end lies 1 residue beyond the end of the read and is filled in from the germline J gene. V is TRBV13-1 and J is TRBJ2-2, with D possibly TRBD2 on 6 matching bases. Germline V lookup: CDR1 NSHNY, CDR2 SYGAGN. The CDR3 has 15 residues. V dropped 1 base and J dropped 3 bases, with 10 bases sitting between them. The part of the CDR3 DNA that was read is TGTGCCAGCAGTGATCGGGGGGTGGACACCGGGCAGCTCTAC. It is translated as CASSDRGVDTGQLY. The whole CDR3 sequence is CASSDRGVDTGQLYF.

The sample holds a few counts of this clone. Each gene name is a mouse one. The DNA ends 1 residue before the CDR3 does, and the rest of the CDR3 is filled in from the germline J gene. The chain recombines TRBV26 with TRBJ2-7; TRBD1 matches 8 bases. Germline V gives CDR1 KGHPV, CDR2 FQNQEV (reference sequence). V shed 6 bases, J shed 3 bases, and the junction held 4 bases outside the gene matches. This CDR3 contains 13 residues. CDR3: CASSSGTGYEQYF. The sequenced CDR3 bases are TGTGCCAGCAGCTCCGGGACAGGCTATGAACAGTAC.

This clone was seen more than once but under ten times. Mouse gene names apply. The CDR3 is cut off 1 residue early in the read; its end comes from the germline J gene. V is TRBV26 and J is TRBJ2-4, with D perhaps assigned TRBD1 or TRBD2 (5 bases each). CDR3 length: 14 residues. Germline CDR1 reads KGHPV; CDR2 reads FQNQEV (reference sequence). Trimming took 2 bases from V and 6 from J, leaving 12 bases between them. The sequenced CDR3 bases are TGTGCCAGCAGTCTGGTCGGGGCGAAGAACACCTTGTAC. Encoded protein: CASSLVGAKNTLY. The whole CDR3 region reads CASSLVGAKNTLYF.

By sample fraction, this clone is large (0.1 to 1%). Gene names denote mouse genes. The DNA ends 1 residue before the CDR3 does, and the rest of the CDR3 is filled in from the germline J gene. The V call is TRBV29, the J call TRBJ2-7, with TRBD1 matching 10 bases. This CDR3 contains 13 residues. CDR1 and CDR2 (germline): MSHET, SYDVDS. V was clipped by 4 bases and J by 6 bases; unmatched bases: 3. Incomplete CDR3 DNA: TGTGCTAGCAGTTCCGGGACAGGGGTTGAACAGTAC. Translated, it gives CASSSGTGVEQY. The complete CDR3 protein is CASSSGTGVEQYF.

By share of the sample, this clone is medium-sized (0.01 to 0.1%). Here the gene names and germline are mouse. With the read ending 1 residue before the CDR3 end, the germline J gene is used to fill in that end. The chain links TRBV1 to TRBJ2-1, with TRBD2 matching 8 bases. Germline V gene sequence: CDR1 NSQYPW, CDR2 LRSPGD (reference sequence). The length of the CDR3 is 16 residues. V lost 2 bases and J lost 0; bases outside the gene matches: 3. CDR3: CTCSATGGYNYAEQFF. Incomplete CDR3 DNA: TGCACCTGCAGTGCAACTGGGGGATATAACTATGCTGAGCAGTTC.

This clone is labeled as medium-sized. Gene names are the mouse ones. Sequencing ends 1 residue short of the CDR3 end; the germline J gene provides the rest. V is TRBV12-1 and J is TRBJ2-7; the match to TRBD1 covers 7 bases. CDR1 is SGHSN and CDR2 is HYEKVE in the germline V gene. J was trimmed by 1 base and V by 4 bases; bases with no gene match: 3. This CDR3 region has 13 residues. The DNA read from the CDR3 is TGTGCCAGCTCGTACAGGGGTTCCTATGAACAGTAC. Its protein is CASSYRGSYEQY. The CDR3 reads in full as CASSYRGSYEQYF.

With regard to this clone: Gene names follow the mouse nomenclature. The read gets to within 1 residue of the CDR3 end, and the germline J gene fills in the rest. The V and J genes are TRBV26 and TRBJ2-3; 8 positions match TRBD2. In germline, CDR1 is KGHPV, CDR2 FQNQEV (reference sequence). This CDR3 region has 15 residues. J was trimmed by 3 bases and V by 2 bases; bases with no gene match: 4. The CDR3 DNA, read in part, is TGTGCCAGCAGTCTGGTGGGGGGGAGGGCAGAAACGCTGTAT. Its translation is CASSLVGGRAETLY. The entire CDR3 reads CASSLVGGRAETLYF.

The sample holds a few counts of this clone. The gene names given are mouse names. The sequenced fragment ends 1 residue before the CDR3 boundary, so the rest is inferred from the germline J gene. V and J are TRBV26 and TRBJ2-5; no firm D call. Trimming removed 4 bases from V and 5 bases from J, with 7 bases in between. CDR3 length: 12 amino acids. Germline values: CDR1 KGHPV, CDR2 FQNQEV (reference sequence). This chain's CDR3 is CASSRGRDTQYF. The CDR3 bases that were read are TGTGCCAGCAGTCGGGGAAGAGACACCCAGTAC.

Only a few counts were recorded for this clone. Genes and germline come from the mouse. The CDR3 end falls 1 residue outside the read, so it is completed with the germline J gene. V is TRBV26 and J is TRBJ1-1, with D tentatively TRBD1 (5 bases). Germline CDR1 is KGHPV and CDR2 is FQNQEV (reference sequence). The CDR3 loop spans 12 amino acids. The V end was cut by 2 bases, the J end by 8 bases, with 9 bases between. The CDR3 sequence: CASSLKGVEVFF. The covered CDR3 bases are TGTGCCAGCAGTCTGAAAGGGGTGGAAGTCTTC.

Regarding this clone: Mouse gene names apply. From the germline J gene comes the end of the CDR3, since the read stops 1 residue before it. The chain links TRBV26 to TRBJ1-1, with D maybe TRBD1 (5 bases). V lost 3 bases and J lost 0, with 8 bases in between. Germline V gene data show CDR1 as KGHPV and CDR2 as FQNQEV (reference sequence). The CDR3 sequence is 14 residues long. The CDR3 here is CASSLLGANTEVFF. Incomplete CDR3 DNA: TGTGCCAGCAGTCTCCTGGGGGCAAACACAGAAGTCTTC. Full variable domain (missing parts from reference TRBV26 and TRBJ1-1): NSKVIQTPRYLVKGQGQKAKMRCIPEKGHPVVFWYQQNKNNEFKFLINFQNQEVLQQIDMTEKRFSAECPSNSPCSLEIQSSEAGDSALYLCASSLLGANTEVFFGKGTRLTVV.

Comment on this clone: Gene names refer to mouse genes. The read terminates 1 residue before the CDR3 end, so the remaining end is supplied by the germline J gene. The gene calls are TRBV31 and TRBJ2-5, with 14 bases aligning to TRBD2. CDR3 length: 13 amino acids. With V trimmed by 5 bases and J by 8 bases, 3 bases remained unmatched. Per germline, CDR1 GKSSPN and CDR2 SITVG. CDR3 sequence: CAWGDWGGVTQYF. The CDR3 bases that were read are TGTGCCTGGGGGGACTGGGGGGGCGTCACCCAGTAC.

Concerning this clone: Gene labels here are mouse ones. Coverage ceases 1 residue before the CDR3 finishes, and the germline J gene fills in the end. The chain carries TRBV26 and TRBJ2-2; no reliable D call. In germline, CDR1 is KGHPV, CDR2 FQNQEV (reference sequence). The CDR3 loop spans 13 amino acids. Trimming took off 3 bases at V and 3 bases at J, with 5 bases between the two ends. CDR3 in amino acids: CASSLMDTGQLYF. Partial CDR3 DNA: TGTGCCAGCAGTCTAATGGACACCGGGCAGCTCTAC.

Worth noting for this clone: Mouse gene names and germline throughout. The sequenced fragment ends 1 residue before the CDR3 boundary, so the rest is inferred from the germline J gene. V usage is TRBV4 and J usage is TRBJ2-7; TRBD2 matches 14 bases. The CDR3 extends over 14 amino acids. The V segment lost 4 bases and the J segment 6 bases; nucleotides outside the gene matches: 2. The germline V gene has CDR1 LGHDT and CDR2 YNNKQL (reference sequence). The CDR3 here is CASSWGLGGLEQYF. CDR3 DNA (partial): TGTGCCAGCAGCTGGGGACTGGGGGGGCTTGAACAGTAC.

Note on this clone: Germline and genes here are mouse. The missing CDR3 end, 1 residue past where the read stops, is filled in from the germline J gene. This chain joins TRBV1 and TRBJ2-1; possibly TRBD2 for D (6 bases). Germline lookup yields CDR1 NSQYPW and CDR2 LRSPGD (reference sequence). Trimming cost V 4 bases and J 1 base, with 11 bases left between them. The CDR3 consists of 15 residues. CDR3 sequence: CTCSGRDLNYAEQFF. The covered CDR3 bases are TGCACCTGCAGTGGCCGGGACTTGAACTATGCTGAGCAGTTC. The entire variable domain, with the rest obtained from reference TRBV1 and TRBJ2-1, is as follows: VTLLEQNPRWRLVPRGQAVNLRCILKNSQYPWMSWYQQDLQKQLQWLFTLRSPGDKEVKSLPGADYLATRVTDTELRLQVANMSQGRTLYCTCSGRDLNYAEQFFGPGTRLTVL.

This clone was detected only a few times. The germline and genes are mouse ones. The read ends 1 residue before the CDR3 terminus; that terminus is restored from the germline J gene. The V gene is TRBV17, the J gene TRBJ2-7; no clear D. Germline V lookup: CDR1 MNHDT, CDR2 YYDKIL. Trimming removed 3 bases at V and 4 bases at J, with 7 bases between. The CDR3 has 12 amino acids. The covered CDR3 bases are TGTGCTAGCAGTAGTCCAGGATATGAACAGTAC. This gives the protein CASSSPGYEQY. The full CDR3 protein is CASSSPGYEQYF.

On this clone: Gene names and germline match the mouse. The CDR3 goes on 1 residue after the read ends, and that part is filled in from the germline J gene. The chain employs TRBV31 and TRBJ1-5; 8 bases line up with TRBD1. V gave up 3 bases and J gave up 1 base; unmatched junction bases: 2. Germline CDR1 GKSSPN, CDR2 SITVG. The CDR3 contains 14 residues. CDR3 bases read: TGTGCCTGGAGCTACAGGGGGAACAACCAGGCTCCGCTT. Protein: CAWSYRGNNQAPL. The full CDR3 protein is CAWSYRGNNQAPLF.

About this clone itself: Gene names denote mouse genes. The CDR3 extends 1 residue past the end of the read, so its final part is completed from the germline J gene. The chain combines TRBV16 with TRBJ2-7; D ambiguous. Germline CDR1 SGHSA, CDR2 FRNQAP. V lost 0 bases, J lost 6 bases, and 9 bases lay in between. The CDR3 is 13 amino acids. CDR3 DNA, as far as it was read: TGTGCAAGCAGCTTAGACACAGAAGTTGAACAGTAC. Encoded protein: CASSLDTEVEQY. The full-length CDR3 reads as CASSLDTEVEQYF.

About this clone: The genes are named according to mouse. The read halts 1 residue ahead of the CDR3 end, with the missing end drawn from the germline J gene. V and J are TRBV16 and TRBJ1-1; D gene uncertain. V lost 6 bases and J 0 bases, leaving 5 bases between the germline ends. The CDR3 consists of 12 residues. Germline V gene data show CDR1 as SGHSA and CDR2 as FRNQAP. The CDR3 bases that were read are TGTGCAAGCAGACAAGCAAACACAGAAGTCTTC. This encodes CASRQANTEVF. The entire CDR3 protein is CASRQANTEVFF.

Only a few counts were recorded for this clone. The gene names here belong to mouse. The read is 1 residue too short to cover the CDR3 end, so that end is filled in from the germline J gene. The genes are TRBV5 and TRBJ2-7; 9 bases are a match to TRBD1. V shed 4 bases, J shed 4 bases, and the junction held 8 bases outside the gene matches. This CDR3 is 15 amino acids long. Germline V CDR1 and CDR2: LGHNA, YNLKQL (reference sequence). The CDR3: CASSPSGTGIYEQYF. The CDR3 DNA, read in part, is TGTGCCAGCAGCCCCTCTGGGACAGGGATTTATGAACAGTAC.

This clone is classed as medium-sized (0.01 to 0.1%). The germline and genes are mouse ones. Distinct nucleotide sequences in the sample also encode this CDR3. CDR3 protein: CASSLQGNSDYTF. CDR3 DNA (partial): TGTGCCAGCAGTCTCCAGGGGAACTCCGACTACACC. V gene TRBV26 combines with J gene TRBJ1-2; TRBD1 is a possible D gene (6 bases). The read gets to within 1 residue of the CDR3 end, and the germline J gene fills in the rest. CDR1 and CDR2 from the germline V gene are KGHPV and FQNQEV (reference sequence). The CDR3 has 13 amino acids. V lost 3 bases and J 2 bases, leaving 7 bases between the germline ends.